This T cell receptor beta chain was documented in a study of T cells in Graves' hyperthyroidism and ophthalmopathy. Overall study: The blood sample was taken at first diagnosis, before treatment began. Study-wide points: Blood held most thyroid clonotypes expanded above 0.001 frequency.

V lost 6 bases to trimming and J lost 4 bases; unmatched junction nucleotides: 16. The CDR3 spans 17 residues. The germline V gene has CDR1 MNHEY and CDR2 SVGEGT. This clonotype was counted only a few times. The target antigen is unknown. RNA transcripts provided the source from which TCR beta CDR3 regions were amplified. TCR CDR3 regions were first amplified by RT-PCR with HTBI primers. MiXCR, run by TCRdb on the multiplex PCR reads, gives a single entry per CDR3 protein. The table lists a few hundred thousand distinct CDR3 sequences, approximately 14% of them singletons, with about a quarter in the top ten.

The chain links TRBV6-2 or TRBV6-3 to TRBJ2-7; TRBD1 matches 9 bases. The receptor was isolated from a woman in her late teens or twenties with Graves' hyperthyroidism that later progressed to Graves' ophthalmopathy. The sample consisted of blood. This chain's CDR3 is CASSYPRDRVEFYEQYF. CDR3 nucleotide sequence: TGTGCCAGCAGCTACCCCCGGGACAGGGTCGAATTTTACGAGCAGTACTTC.